The present TCR beta chain was sequenced within a study of cytomegalovirus exposure and HLA in healthy donors (dated 2017 in TCRdb). Looking at the study overall: The 650 to 800 repertoires of the first cohort and the 95 to 150 validation repertoires were produced on the same platform, according to a later analysis. The study aimed to test whether cataloging public T cell receptors could reveal signatures of past pathogen exposure. Besides the first cohort of around 670 subjects, a separate validation cohort made up of 90 to 150 different subjects was used. The study combined high-throughput TCR immunosequencing, statistical association of individual TCRs with disease status, and machine learning to predict cytomegalovirus infection status. Overall results and qualifications from the work: All 120 or so repertoires were used to score co-occurrence in the validation cohort in a later analysis, because that analysis had no HLA typing for the cohort. The authors suggested that the approach could potentially be extended to other disease states and immunological phenotypes. Three of the identified cytomegalovirus-associated TCR beta chains were confirmed in vitro to be specific for cytomegalovirus antigens. Of the cluster scores, roughly 95% were above 0 in a later analysis, which found that TCRs clustered in the first cohort also tended to co-occur in the approximately 130 validation repertoires. The classifier was reported to diagnose cytomegalovirus status with high specificity and sensitivity in both the original cohort and the validation cohort. While some public TCRs were present in many individuals, most TCR sequences turned up only very rarely across donors. The study listed 150 to 200 TCR beta chains as associated with cytomegalovirus.

Preparation of the library involved the immunoSEQ multiplex PCR assay. As for how the authors treated the data: A statistical classification framework was developed to diagnose cytomegalovirus status using the catalog of TCR beta chain sequences. TCRdb re-hosts the immuneACCESS table, in-frame sequences only. Its copies lack some clones; in the studies checked, an unresolved V gene accounts for under half of them, and the cause for the rest is not known. V and J calls and clone size are given by that table; D and trimming were obtained from the DNA. For this sample the table gives 200,000 to 250,000 clones, of which 83% were detected only once. Roughly 5.7% of the sample belongs to the ten largest clones. Donors formed part of the validation cohort, which comprised about 130 subjects and was distinct from the first cohort of 666 subjects. For this clone: Its binding antigen is unknown. Base qualities are not provided; no much larger clone lies one nucleotide away.

The origin of this receptor is a woman under 30 in good health and CMV-seronegative. What was sequenced was PBMCs.

At the DNA level, the sequence is TGTGCCAGCAGCCGGACAGGGGAGATTCAGCCCCAGCATTTT. This codes for CASSRTGEIQPQHF. The rearrangement joined TRBV9 to TRBJ1-5, with 9 middle bases fitting TRBD1. Trimming removed 4 bases from V and 6 bases from J; the gene matches leave 5 bases unexplained. Looking up the germline V gene yields CDR1 SGDLS and CDR2 YYNGEE. The CDR3 has 14 amino acids, counting the end cysteine and phenylalanine. Only the CDR3 portion is preserved as DNA: 42 bases, with reading frame beginning at the first base.